These 10 T cell receptor beta chains were all obtained from the same sample, sequenced in a study of blood T cell repertoires in COVID-19. Clones were read by immunoSEQ multiplex PCR, and TCRdb kept only the in-frame ones, dropping some. The sample lists nearly 90,000 clones; roughly 88% were seen once. Specimen: peripheral blood. These receptors all come from a man between 18 and 29 years old with COVID-19, enrolled during active disease.

The chain is built from TRBV18 and TRBJ2-3; 7 nucleotides align to TRBD2. From germline, CDR1 is KGHSH and CDR2 LQKENI. J lost 0 bases, V lost 3 bases, and 6 bases had no gene match. There are 16 residues in the CDR3. The CDR3 bases are TGTGCCAGCTCACCGGTGCTAGCGGCTAGCACAGATACGCAGTATTTT. This sequence encodes CASSPVLAASTDTQYF.

The V and J genes are TRBV6-4 and TRBJ2-1; 9 bases match TRBD1. Germline values: CDR1 MRHNA, CDR2 SNTAGT. This CDR3 has 15 residues. Unmatched junction bases numbered 11, after V lost 9 bases and J lost 5 bases. The CDR3 region is CASLILGTGNNEQFF. The CDR3 DNA reads TGTGCCAGTCTGATTTTAGGGACAGGGAACAATGAGCAGTTCTTC.

V usage is TRBV19 and J usage is TRBJ1-3, with D unresolved. Trimming removed 3 bases at V and 0 bases at J, with 3 bases between. Germline CDR1 reads LNHDA; CDR2 reads SQIVND (reference sequence). CDR3 length: 13 amino acids. CDR3 loop: CASSILSGNTIYF. The CDR3 DNA follows: TGTGCCAGTAGTATTCTCTCTGGAAACACCATATATTTT.

The V gene is TRBV9, the J gene TRBJ2-1; 13 nucleotides line up with TRBD2. With V trimmed by 2 bases and J by 5 bases, 7 bases remained unmatched. Germline CDR1 is SGDLS and CDR2 is YYNGEE. This CDR3 has 17 amino acids. In DNA form, the CDR3 reads TGTGCCAGCAGCGTGCCAAAACTAGCGGGAGGGCACAATGAGCAGTTCTTC. Translating it yields CASSVPKLAGGHNEQFF.

The chain is built from TRBV4-3 and TRBJ2-1; 13 bases are shared with TRBD2. This CDR3 is built from 15 residues. Germline CDR1 is LGHNA and CDR2 is YSLEER. V dropped 4 bases and J dropped 9; count of bases not matched to a gene: 6. The CDR3 DNA sequence: TGCGCCAGCAGCCCCGGGACTAGCGGGATTGGTGAGCAGTTCTTC. It encodes CASSPGTSGIGEQFF.

This clone showed up just once. V usage is TRBV11-2 and J usage is TRBJ2-3; D is perhaps TRBD2 (6 bases). The V end lost 3 bases, the J end lost 3 bases, and 13 bases lay between the germline ends. The CDR3 contains 15 residues. Per the germline V gene, CDR1 is SGHAT and CDR2 is FQNNGV. DNA of the CDR3: TGTGCCAGCAGCTTGTGGCGGGAACTAACAGATACGCAGTATTTT. It codes for CASSLWRELTDTQYF.

The DNA for the CDR3 is TGTGCCAGTAGTATTAATTTTGTTTCCTACAATGAGCAGTTCTTC. This translates into CASSINFVSYNEQFF. The chain joins TRBV19 to TRBJ2-1; D is unclear. Trimming stripped 3 bases from V and 1 base from J, with 10 bases between. This CDR3 contains 15 residues. CDR1 and CDR2 from the germline V gene are LNHDA and SQIVND (reference sequence).

The chain is built from TRBV30 and TRBJ2-7, with D possibly TRBD1 on 6 matching bases. The V gene lost 5 bases and the J gene lost 7 bases, with 21 bases spanning the gap. Germline CDR1 reads GTSNPN; CDR2 reads SVGIG (reference sequence). This CDR3 region has 14 residues. CDR3 sequence reads: CAWARGRRGSEQYF. Written as DNA, the CDR3 is TGTGCCTGGGCCAGGGGAAGGCGTGGCTCAGAGCAGTACTTC.

J is TRBJ2-7 and V is TRBV2; 12 nucleotides line up with TRBD2. The CDR3 consists of 16 residues. Germline V CDR1 and CDR2: SNHLY, FYNNEI. V trimming: 2 bases; J trimming: 1 base; junction bases outside the gene matches: 3. CDR3 protein: CASSEPGLAGSYEQYF. As DNA, the CDR3 is TGTGCCAGCAGTGAACCAGGACTAGCGGGGTCCTACGAGCAGTACTTC.

The chain employs TRBV5-8 and TRBJ1-6; 7 nucleotides agree with TRBD1. The CDR3 spans 14 residues. V dropped 5 bases and J dropped 5; count of bases not matched to a gene: 4. Germline V gene data show CDR1 as SGHTS and CDR2 as YDEGEE. The CDR3 bases are TGTGCCAGCAGGTCCGGGACAGATAATTCACCCCTCCACTTT. Translated: CASRSGTDNSPLHF.